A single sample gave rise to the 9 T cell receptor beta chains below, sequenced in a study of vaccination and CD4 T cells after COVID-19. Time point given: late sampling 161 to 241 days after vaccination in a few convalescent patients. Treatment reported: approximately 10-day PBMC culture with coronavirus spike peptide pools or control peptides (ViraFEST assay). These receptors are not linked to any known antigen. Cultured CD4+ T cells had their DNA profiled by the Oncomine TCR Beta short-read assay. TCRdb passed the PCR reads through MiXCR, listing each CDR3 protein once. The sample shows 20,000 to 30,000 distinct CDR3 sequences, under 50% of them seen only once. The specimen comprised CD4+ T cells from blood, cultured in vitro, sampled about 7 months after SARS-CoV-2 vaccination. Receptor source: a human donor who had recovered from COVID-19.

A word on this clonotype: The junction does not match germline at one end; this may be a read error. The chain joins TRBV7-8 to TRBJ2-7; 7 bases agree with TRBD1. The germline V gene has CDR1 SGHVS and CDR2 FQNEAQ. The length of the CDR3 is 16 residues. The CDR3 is CASSVAPPGTVYEQYF. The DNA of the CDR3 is TGTGCCAGCAGCGTAGCCCCCCCGGGGACAGTCTACGAGCAGTACTTC.

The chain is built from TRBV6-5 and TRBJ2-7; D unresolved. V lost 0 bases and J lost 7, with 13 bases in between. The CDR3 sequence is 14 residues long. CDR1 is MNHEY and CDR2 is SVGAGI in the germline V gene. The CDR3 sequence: CASSYSDYRLEQYF. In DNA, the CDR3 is TGTGCCAGCAGTTACTCGGATTATCGTCTAGAGCAGTACTTC.

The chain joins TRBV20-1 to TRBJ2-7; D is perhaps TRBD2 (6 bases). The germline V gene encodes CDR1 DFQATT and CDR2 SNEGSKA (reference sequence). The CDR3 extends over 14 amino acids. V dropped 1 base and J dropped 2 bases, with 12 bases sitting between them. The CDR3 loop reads CSARASGTAYEQYF. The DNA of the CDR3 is TGCAGTGCTAGAGCATCCGGGACTGCCTACGAGCAGTACTTC.

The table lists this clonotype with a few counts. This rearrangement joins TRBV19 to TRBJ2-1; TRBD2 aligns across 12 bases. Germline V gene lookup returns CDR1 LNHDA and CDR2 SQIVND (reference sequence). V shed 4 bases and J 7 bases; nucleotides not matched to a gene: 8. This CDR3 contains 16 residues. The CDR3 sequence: CASSTASGRVWNEQFF. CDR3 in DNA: TGTGCCAGTAGTACGGCTAGCGGGAGGGTGTGGAATGAGCAGTTCTTC.

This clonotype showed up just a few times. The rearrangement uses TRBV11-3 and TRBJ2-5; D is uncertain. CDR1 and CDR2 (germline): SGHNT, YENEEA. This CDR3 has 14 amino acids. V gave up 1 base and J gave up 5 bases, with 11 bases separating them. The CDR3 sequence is CASSLGSTSETQYF. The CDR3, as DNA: TGTGCCAGCAGCTTAGGCTCAACTTCGGAGACCCAGTACTTC.

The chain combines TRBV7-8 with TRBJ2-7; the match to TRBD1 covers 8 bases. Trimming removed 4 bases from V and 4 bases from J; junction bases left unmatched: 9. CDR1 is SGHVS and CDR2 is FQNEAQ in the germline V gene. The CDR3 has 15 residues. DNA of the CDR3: TGTGCCAGCAGCTCCAGGGGGCACCTCTTGTACGAGCAGTACTTC. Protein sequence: CASSSRGHLLYEQYF.

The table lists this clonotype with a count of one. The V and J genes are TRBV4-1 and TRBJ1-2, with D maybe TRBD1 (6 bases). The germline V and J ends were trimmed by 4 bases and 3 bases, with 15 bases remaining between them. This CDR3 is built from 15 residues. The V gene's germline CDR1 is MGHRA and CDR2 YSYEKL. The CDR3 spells CASSPTASGDYGYTF. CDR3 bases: TGCGCCAGCAGCCCCACGGCCTCAGGGGACTATGGCTACACCTTC.

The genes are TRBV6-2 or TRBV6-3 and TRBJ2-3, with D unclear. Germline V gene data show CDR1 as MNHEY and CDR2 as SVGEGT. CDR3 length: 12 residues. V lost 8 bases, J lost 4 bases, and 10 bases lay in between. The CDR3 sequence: CASSRRADTQYF. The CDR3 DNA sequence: TGTGCCAGCTCCCGAAGAGCAGATACGCAGTATTTT.

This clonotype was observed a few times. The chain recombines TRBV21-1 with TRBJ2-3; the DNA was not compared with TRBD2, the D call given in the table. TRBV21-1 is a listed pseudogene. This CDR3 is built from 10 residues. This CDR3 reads CASPSDTQYF. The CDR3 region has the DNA TGTGCCAGCCCCTCGGATACGCAGTATTTT.